These 23 T cell receptor beta chains originate from one sample sequenced in a study of shared clonotypes between healthy human individuals. Clones were sequenced by immunoSEQ multiplex PCR, and TCRdb holds only the in-frame ones, with some missing. The repertoire consists of about 2.1 million clones, with 85% to 95% occurring once and the leading ten covering more than 1.5%. As defined, naive CD8 cells were CD45RO-negative and positively selected for CCR7, with terminally differentiated effector memory CD45RA+ cells excluded. The sequencing input was naive CD8+ T cells from PBMCs. The source of these receptors is a man between 18 and 29 years old in good health. Some clones in this sample may be carry-over from other donors' samples.

The V gene is TRBV5-1, the J gene TRBJ1-1; tentative D call: TRBD1 (5 bases). The CDR3 is made up of 13 amino acids. Trimming took off 1 base at V and 8 bases at J, with 12 bases between the two ends. The germline gives CDR1 SGHRS, CDR2 YFSETQ. This CDR3 reads CASSLSGTGEAFF. The CDR3 DNA reads TGCGCCAGCAGCTTGTCGGGGACGGGCGAAGCTTTCTTT.

The V gene is TRBV6-1, the J gene TRBJ2-1, with 9 bases that match TRBD2. Germline CDR1 reads MNHNS; CDR2 reads SASEGT. The CDR3 length is 15 residues. The V gene end was trimmed by 5 bases and the J gene end by 8 bases; junction bases not matched to a gene: 10. CDR3 nucleotide sequence: TGTGCCAGCAGTTTACTAGCGGGCGGAGCTGATGAGCAGTTCTTC. Translation: CASSLLAGGADEQFF.

The chain uses TRBV27 and TRBJ1-2; possibly TRBD1 for D (5 bases). V dropped 5 bases and J dropped 7 bases, with 17 bases sitting between them. CDR1 and CDR2 from the germline V gene are MNHEY and SMNVEV (reference sequence). The CDR3 runs to 14 residues. The CDR3 DNA reads TGTGCCAGCAGTCCCATCCCAGGGATCGGTGGCTACACCTTC. This codes for CASSPIPGIGGYTF.

The chain couples TRBV10-2 to TRBJ2-7; D gene ambiguous. The V end was cut by 3 bases, the J end by 3 bases, with 12 bases between. Germline CDR1 is WSHSY and CDR2 is SAAADI. The CDR3 is made up of 14 amino acids. The CDR3 protein is CASSDPFPGYEQYF. CDR3 bases: TGCGCCAGCAGTGATCCGTTTCCCGGCTACGAGCAGTACTTC.

The chain combines TRBV4-1 with TRBJ1-1; unclear D gene. CDR1 is MGHRA and CDR2 is YSYEKL in the germline V gene. V shed 1 base and J shed 1 base, with 16 bases lying between them. The CDR3 length is 17 residues. The CDR3 loop reads CASSQVRVVGTNTEAFF. The CDR3 nucleotides read TGCGCCAGCAGCCAAGTCCGTGTTGTGGGCACGAACACTGAAGCTTTCTTT.

The chain recombines TRBV19 with TRBJ2-7; TRBD1 or TRBD2 may be the D gene (6 bases each). CDR1 and CDR2 from the germline V gene are LNHDA and SQIVND (reference sequence). V lost 8 bases and J lost 5, with 16 bases in between. The CDR3 length is 13 residues. The CDR3 spells CASQDRGLHEQYF. The CDR3 coding sequence is TGTGCCAGTCAAGATCGGGGGCTCCACGAGCAGTACTTC.

The rearrangement uses TRBV19 and TRBJ1-1; D is uncertain. The length of the CDR3 is 13 residues. Germline loops: CDR1 LNHDA, CDR2 SQIVND (reference sequence). The V and J ends lost 6 bases and 1 base respectively, with 9 bases between them. CDR3 in amino acids: CASRVSSNTEAFF. In DNA form, the CDR3 reads TGTGCCAGTAGAGTCAGCTCGAACACTGAAGCTTTCTTT.

CDR3 nucleotides: TGTGCCACCAGCTTGGGGCGACAGGTGGGTCAGCCCCAGCATTTT. Translating gives CATSLGRQVGQPQHF. V is TRBV15 and J is TRBJ1-5; D may be TRBD1 (6 bases). The ends were cut back, 5 bases at V and 6 bases at J, with 17 bases in the middle. This CDR3 contains 15 residues. Per germline, CDR1 LNHNV and CDR2 YYDKDF (reference sequence).

J is TRBJ1-6 and V is TRBV5-6; D remains unclear. The CDR3 is 16 residues long. V dropped 4 bases and J dropped 8 bases, with 19 bases sitting between them. CDR1 is SGHDT, CDR2 YYEEEE, per germline. CDR3 residues: CASSPAWSYEDSPLHF. CDR3 coding DNA: TGTGCCAGCAGCCCGGCTTGGAGTTATGAGGATTCACCCCTCCACTTT.

This rearrangement joins TRBV10-3 to TRBJ1-1, with D possibly TRBD1 on 6 matching bases. CDR1 and CDR2 from the germline V gene are ENHRY and SYGVKD. CDR3 length: 16 amino acids. The V and J ends lost 2 bases and 1 base respectively, with 14 bases between them. The CDR3 spells CAISETGTPGNTEAFF. The CDR3 DNA is TGTGCCATCAGTGAGACAGGGACCCCCGGGAACACTGAAGCTTTCTTT.

This rearrangement joins TRBV25-1 to TRBJ2-5; the D gene is possibly TRBD2 (6 bases). Trimming shortened V by 6 bases and J by 0 bases, and 11 bases separated the two germline ends. From germline, CDR1 is MGHDK and CDR2 SYGVNS. This CDR3 spans 14 amino acids. The CDR3 protein is CASSYGGYQETQYF. The CDR3 region has the DNA TGTGCCAGCAGCTACGGAGGGTACCAAGAGACCCAGTACTTC.

This rearrangement joins TRBV7-9 to TRBJ2-1; 7 nucleotides line up with TRBD1. The germline gives CDR1 SEHNR, CDR2 FQNEAQ (reference sequence). The J segment lost 7 bases and the V segment lost 1 base, leaving 10 bases of the junction unmatched. The CDR3 extends over 16 amino acids. Written as DNA, the CDR3 is TGTGCCAGCAGCTTAGGAATTGGGTCAGGGGGTAATGAGCAGTTCTTC. Translating gives CASSLGIGSGGNEQFF.

The V gene is TRBV5-1, the J gene TRBJ2-3, with D unresolved. Germline lookup yields CDR1 SGHRS and CDR2 YFSETQ. Trimming cost V 7 bases and J 10 bases, with 7 bases left between them. The CDR3 length is 9 residues. CDR3 DNA sequence: TGCGCCAGCGGTCAGCCGCAGTATTTT. This translates into CASGQPQYF.

The chain combines TRBV25-1 with TRBJ2-5; D not resolved. The DNA end lines up better with TRBJ2-7; the J call may be wrong. The V gene's germline CDR1 is MGHDK and CDR2 SYGVNS. This CDR3 is built from 14 residues. The CDR3 sequence is CASSEWTWPYEQYF. In DNA form, the CDR3 reads TGTGCCAGCAGTGAGTGGACCTGGCCCTACGAGCAGTACTTC.

The chain couples TRBV27 to TRBJ2-3; 10 nucleotides line up with TRBD1. The CDR3 covers 18 residues. The V segment lost 7 bases and the J segment 5 bases; nucleotides outside the gene matches: 18. CDR1 MNHEY and CDR2 SMNVEV come from the germline V gene (reference sequence). In DNA, the CDR3 is TGTGCCAGCATTAATCTACGGGCGACAGGGGGCGCGAGAGATACGCAGTATTTT. It is translated as CASINLRATGGARDTQYF.

The chain combines TRBV2 with TRBJ2-7; tentatively, D is TRBD1 (7 bases). There are 14 residues in the CDR3. Deletions cut 3 bases from V and 2 bases from J, with 11 bases between. Looked up from germline, CDR1 is SNHLY and CDR2 is FYNNEI. CDR3 nucleotides: TGTGCCAGCAGTGATGGCAGGGGGGCCTACGAGCAGTACTTC. Its translation is CASSDGRGAYEQYF. The full variable domain, its missing parts supplied by reference TRBV2 and TRBJ2-7, is EPEVTQTPSHQVTQMGQEVILRCVPISNHLYFYWYRQILGQKVEFLVSFYNNEISEKSEIFDDQFSVERPDGSNFTLKIRSTKLEDSAMYFCASSDGRGAYEQYFGPGTRLTVT.

The V gene is TRBV4-1, the J gene TRBJ2-3; D is unclear. Trimming shortened V by 3 bases and J by 5 bases, and 12 bases separated the two germline ends. Per the germline V gene, CDR1 is MGHRA and CDR2 is YSYEKL. The CDR3 runs to 14 residues. The CDR3 sequence: CASSHTSSRDTQYF. In nucleotides, the CDR3 is TGCGCCAGCAGCCACACCTCTAGTAGAGATACGCAGTATTTT.

This clone was seen a single time. This chain joins TRBV4-2 and TRBJ2-7, with D perhaps matching TRBD2 (7 bases). The germline V gene has CDR1 LGHNA and CDR2 YNFKEQ. Trimming cost V 0 bases and J 3 bases, with 12 bases left between them. CDR3 length: 15 residues. The CDR3 spells CASSQERGGLYEQYF. The CDR3 DNA sequence: TGTGCCAGCAGCCAAGAGAGGGGGGGGCTCTACGAGCAGTACTTC.

Of note for this clone: The same CDR3 arises from other DNA sequences in this sample as well. The chain links TRBV7-2 to TRBJ2-1, with a tentative D call TRBD2 (6 bases). CDR1 and CDR2 (germline): SGHTA, FQGNSA. The V gene lost 5 bases and the J gene lost 8 bases, with 10 bases spanning the gap. This CDR3 has 12 amino acids. The CDR3 loop is CASSPRLDEQFF. CDR3 in DNA: TGTGCCAGCAGCCCACGACTAGATGAGCAGTTCTTC.

The V and J genes are TRBV9 and TRBJ2-7; D unclear. The CDR3 has 15 residues. The germline gives CDR1 SGDLS, CDR2 YYNGEE. Trimming stripped 0 bases from V and 3 bases from J, with 13 bases between. The chain's CDR3 is CASSVGSGNGYEQYF. The DNA of the CDR3 is TGTGCCAGCAGCGTAGGATCTGGAAATGGCTACGAGCAGTACTTC.

The chain's CDR3 is CASRRHGVGSKVNTEAFF. In DNA form, the CDR3 reads TGTGCCAGCCGACGCCACGGGGTCGGGTCGAAGGTGAACACTGAAGCTTTCTTT. This chain uses TRBV7-9 with TRBJ1-1; D remains unclear. The germline V gene encodes CDR1 SEHNR and CDR2 FQNEAQ (reference sequence). CDR3 size: 18 residues. The V end was cut by 8 bases, the J end by 0 bases, with 25 bases between.

The chain carries TRBV5-6 and TRBJ2-7; the D is unclear. This CDR3 region has 13 residues. V was trimmed by 2 bases and J by 7 bases, leaving 13 bases between them. Germline CDR1 SGHDT, CDR2 YYEEEE. The CDR3 sequence: CASSLTTLGEQYF. In DNA form, the CDR3 reads TGTGCCAGCAGCTTAACTACTCTAGGGGAGCAGTACTTC.

V is TRBV30 and J is TRBJ1-3; D unclear. The V gene's germline CDR1 is GTSNPN and CDR2 SVGIG (reference sequence). This CDR3 contains 14 residues. The germline V and J ends were trimmed by 1 base and 0 bases, with 7 bases remaining between them. CDR3 DNA sequence: TGTGCCTGGAGTGCCGGGATCTCTGGAAACACCATATATTTT. Translated: CAWSAGISGNTIYF.